Below, 14 T cell receptor beta chains from the same sample are listed, as sequenced in a study of graft-versus-host responses after intestinal transplantation. Antigens of these TCRs are unknown. The repertoire was sequenced with immunoSEQ multiplex PCR; TCRdb's copy has only in-frame clones and lacks some. The table records tens of thousands of clones, approximately 94% of them present only once. Sequences were derived from unstimulated CD4+ T cells sorted from spleen or lymph node cells, sampled before transplant. Receptors originate from a human donor who was the organ donor for an intestinal transplant.

The chain combines TRBV7-3 with TRBJ1-1; D is possibly TRBD1 (5 bases). V shed 5 bases and J shed 3 bases, with 13 bases lying between them. Germline CDR1 and CDR2: SGHTA and FQGTGA. CDR3 length: 14 amino acids. The CDR3 is CASSATGRDTEAFF. DNA for the CDR3: TGTGCCAGCAGCGCTACAGGTAGGGACACTGAAGCTTTCTTT.

V usage is TRBV28 and J usage is TRBJ1-1; D gene uncertain. Trimming left V 3 bases short and J 0 bases short, with 8 bases between. Germline lookup yields CDR1 MDHEN and CDR2 SYDVKM. The CDR3 contains 14 residues. The CDR3 region has the DNA TGTGCCAGCAGTTTCCCCCCATTGAACACTGAAGCTTTCTTT. Translating gives CASSFPPLNTEAFF.

This chain uses TRBV5-1 with TRBJ2-7; 13 bases match TRBD2. The CDR3 length is 18 residues. Trimming removed 0 bases from V and 7 bases from J; junction bases left unmatched: 13. The V gene's germline CDR1 is SGHRS and CDR2 YFSETQ. In nucleotides, the CDR3 is TGCGCCAGCAGCTTGGAACCGGGACTAGCGGGAACAGCTTTGGAGCAGTACTTC. Translating gives CASSLEPGLAGTALEQYF. Full variable domain (missing parts from reference TRBV5-1 and TRBJ2-7): KAGVTQTPRYLIKTRGQQVTLSCSPISGHRSVSWYQQTPGQGLQFLFEYFSETQRNKGNFPGRFSGRQFSNSRSEMNVSTLELGDSALYLCASSLEPGLAGTALEQYFGPGTRLTVT.

This sequence joins TRBV30 and TRBJ2-7, with 9 bases aligning to TRBD1. Germline assignment: CDR1 GTSNPN and CDR2 SVGIG (reference sequence). The CDR3 is 14 amino acids. The J segment lost 2 bases and the V segment lost 2 bases, leaving 4 bases of the junction unmatched. CDR3 amino acids: CAWSRGQGAYEQYF. CDR3 coding DNA: TGTGCCTGGAGTAGGGGACAGGGAGCCTACGAGCAGTACTTC.

The rearrangement links TRBV27 to TRBJ1-2; the D is unclear. This CDR3 contains 14 residues. Germline V gives CDR1 MNHEY, CDR2 SMNVEV (reference sequence). The V end was cut by 6 bases, the J end by 4 bases, with 15 bases between. CDR3 nucleotide sequence: TGTGCCAGCAGGGACGAGGGTGGAGGCTATGGCTACACCTTC. Residues: CASRDEGGGYGYTF.

V usage is TRBV7-2 and J usage is TRBJ2-3; 9 bases fit TRBD1. V shed 3 bases, J shed 4 bases, and the junction held 8 bases outside the gene matches. The CDR3 is 16 residues long. Germline lookup yields CDR1 SGHTA and CDR2 FQGNSA. CDR3 residues: CASSFTRDRVSDTQYF. DNA for the CDR3: TGTGCCAGCAGCTTTACCCGGGACAGGGTCTCAGATACGCAGTATTTT.

The genes are TRBV29-1 and TRBJ2-5, with TRBD1 identical over 9 bases. The CDR3 is made up of 12 amino acids. Germline-derived CDR1 and CDR2 are SQVTM and ANQGSEA. J was trimmed by 5 bases and V by 7 bases; bases with no gene match: 5. The CDR3 reads CSAGQGSETQYF. The CDR3 DNA follows: TGCAGCGCCGGACAGGGGTCGGAGACCCAGTACTTC.

This chain connects TRBV7-2 to TRBJ1-1; maybe TRBD1 (5 bases). Trimming took off 4 bases at V and 4 bases at J, with 10 bases between the two ends. CDR1 and CDR2 from the germline V gene are SGHTA and FQGNSA. The CDR3 is 13 amino acids. In nucleotides, the CDR3 is TGTGCCAGCAGCTCGACAGCCCCCACTGAAGCTTTCTTT. Translating it yields CASSSTAPTEAFF.

This clone was detected once. The rearrangement links TRBV29-1 to TRBJ2-1, with 8 bases identical to TRBD1. The trim removed 7 bases at V and 6 bases at J, leaving 11 bases unmatched. The CDR3 has 14 amino acids. Germline assignment: CDR1 SQVTM and CDR2 ANQGSEA. The DNA for the CDR3 is TGCAGCGCATGGAAAACCGGGACAGGCAATGAGCAGTTCTTC. Amino acid sequence: CSAWKTGTGNEQFF.

The rearrangement joins TRBV18 to TRBJ2-5; D remains unclear. The end of the DNA is better explained by TRBJ2-7, so the J call may be wrong. This CDR3 region has 14 residues. CDR1 KGHSH and CDR2 LQKENI come from the germline V gene. CDR3 nucleotides: TGTGCCAGCTCAACGGGCACGACCGTCTCCGAGCAGTACTTC. Protein sequence: CASSTGTTVSEQYF.

The chain employs TRBV5-8 and TRBJ2-1; D unclear. V was cut by 4 bases and J by 1 base, with 12 bases left in between. Germline assignment: CDR1 SGHTS and CDR2 YDEGEE. The CDR3 contains 15 residues. In DNA form, the CDR3 reads TGTGCCAGCAGCCGACGGCCTGATTCCTACAATGAGCAGTTCTTC. Translating gives CASSRRPDSYNEQFF.

This chain connects TRBV11-2 to TRBJ2-7, with 9 bases fitting TRBD1. The CDR3 length is 16 residues. Germline V gene lookup returns CDR1 SGHAT and CDR2 FQNNGV. V dropped 5 bases and J dropped 2; count of bases not matched to a gene: 10. CDR3 loop: CASSPSPDRGAYEQYF. CDR3 nucleotides: TGTGCCAGCAGCCCGAGCCCGGACAGGGGCGCCTACGAGCAGTACTTC. Full variable domain (rest looked up from reference TRBV11-2 and TRBJ2-7): EAGVAQSPRYKIIEKRQSVAFWCNPISGHATLYWYQQILGQGPKLLIQFQNNGVVDDSQLPKDRFSAERLKGVDSTLKIQPAKLEDSAVYLCASSPSPDRGAYEQYFGPGTRLTVT.

The V gene is TRBV7-2, the J gene TRBJ1-6; tentative D call: TRBD1 (5 bases). Trimming cost V 1 base and J 8 bases, with 9 bases left between them. Germline CDR1 is SGHTA and CDR2 is FQGNSA. The CDR3 consists of 14 residues. CDR3: CASSLGQGYSPLHF. DNA for the CDR3: TGTGCCAGCAGCTTAGGCCAGGGTTATTCACCCCTCCACTTT.

The CDR3 here is CASSLAGRRNYNEQFF. The CDR3 coding sequence is TGTGCCAGCAGCTTGGCCGGCCGGCGAAACTACAATGAGCAGTTCTTC. V gene TRBV7-9 combines with J gene TRBJ2-1, with D unclear. The germline gives CDR1 SEHNR, CDR2 FQNEAQ (reference sequence). Deletions cut 3 bases from V and 3 bases from J, with 15 bases between. There are 16 residues in the CDR3. Full variable domain (rest looked up from reference TRBV7-9 and TRBJ2-1): DTGVSQNPRHKITKRGQNVTFRCDPISEHNRLYWYRQTLGQGPEFLTYFQNEAQLEKSRLLSDRFSAERPKGSFSTLEIQRTEQGDSAMYLCASSLAGRRNYNEQFFGPGTRLTVL.